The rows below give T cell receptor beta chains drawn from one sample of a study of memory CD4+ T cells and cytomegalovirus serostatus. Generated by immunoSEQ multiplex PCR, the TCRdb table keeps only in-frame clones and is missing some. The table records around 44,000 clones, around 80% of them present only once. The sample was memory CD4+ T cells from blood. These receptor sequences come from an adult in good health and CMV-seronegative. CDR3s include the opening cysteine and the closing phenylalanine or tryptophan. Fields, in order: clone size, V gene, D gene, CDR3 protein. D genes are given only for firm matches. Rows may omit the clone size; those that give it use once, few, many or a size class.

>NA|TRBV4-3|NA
CASSQGLDQPQHF
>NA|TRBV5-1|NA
CASSINPGGNEKLFF
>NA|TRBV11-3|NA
CASSLGQPQHF
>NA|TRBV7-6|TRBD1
CASSSGQGNSPLHF
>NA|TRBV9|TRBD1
CASSSGATGGETQYF
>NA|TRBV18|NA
CASSPRVEVGTEAFF
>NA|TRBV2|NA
CASSVGQGGDYGYTF
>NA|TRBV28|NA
CASRDIGDTQYF
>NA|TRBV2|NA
CASSVVNTGELFF
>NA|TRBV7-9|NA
CASSSLANTGELFF
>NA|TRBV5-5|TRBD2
CASSRHSGLSPYEQYF
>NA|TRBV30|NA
CAWSAALRETQYF
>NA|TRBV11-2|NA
CASSSTGIGAEAFF
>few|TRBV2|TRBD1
CASRKDRGSLDGYTF
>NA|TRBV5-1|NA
CASSLDSGVDTGELFF
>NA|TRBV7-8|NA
CASSLQQGEQYF
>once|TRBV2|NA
CASSEGILGGQPQHF
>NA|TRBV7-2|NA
CASSRRADTEAFF
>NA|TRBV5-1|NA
CASSLSFIGGTGELFF
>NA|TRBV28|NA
CASSKRGRGNQPQHF
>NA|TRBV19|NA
CASRTLSSYNEQFF
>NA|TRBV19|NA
CASSIARDAGGYTF
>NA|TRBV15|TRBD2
CATNPGLAGSEQFF
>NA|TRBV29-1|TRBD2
CSVALTSGKGEQYF
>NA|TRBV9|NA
CASSVVQGSTEAFF
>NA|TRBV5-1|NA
CASSLYTGNTGELFF
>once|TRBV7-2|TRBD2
CASSLAALAGGRWFF
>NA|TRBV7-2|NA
CASSLLPANTGELFF
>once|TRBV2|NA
CASTRAQSSSYDYGYTF
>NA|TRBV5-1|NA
CASSLEAGSQETQYF
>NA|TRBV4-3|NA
CASSQEFGEGRNEQFF